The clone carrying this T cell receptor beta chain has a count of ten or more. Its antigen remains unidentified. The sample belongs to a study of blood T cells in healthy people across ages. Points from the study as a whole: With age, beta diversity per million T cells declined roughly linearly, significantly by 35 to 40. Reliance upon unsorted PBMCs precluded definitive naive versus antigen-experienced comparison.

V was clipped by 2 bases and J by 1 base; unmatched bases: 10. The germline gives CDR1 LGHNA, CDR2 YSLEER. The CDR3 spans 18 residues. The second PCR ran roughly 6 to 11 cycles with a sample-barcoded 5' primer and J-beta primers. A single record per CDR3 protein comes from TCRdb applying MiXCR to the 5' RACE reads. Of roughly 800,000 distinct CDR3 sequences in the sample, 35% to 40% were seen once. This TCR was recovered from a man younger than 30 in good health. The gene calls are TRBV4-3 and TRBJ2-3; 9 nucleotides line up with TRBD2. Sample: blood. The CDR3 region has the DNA TGCGCCAGCAGCCAAAGACCCAAGACTAGCGGAGGCACAGATACGCAGTATTTT. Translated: CASSQRPKTSGGTDTQYF.